The sequence of this T cell receptor beta chain was determined in a study of CXCR3-negative and CXCR3-positive naive CD8 T cells. Study context: Around 140 million TRB reads were obtained overall (about 1.5 +/- 0.3 million per library).

The length of the CDR3 is 14 residues. Germline V gene sequence: CDR1 SQVTM, CDR2 ANQGSEA. UMI-labeled 5' RACE TRB cDNA libraries were prepared from the cells. One entry per CDR3 protein, without DNA, is what TCRdb gives after re-calling the 5' RACE reads. The table gives more than 50,000 distinct CDR3 sequences; the top ten clones make up less than 1.6% of it. The receptor's source is a human donor in good health. Some clones in this sample may be carry-over from other donors' samples. J is TRBJ2-2 and V is TRBV29-1; TCRdb proposes TRBD1, but this gene call is untestable without DNA. Sequences were obtained from naive CXCR3- CD8+ T cells from blood. Subset here: CD45RO-CCR7+CD27+CD95- naive CD8+ T cells lacking CXCR3 (TNR3-). The CDR3 loop is CSVAPGAGTGELFF.